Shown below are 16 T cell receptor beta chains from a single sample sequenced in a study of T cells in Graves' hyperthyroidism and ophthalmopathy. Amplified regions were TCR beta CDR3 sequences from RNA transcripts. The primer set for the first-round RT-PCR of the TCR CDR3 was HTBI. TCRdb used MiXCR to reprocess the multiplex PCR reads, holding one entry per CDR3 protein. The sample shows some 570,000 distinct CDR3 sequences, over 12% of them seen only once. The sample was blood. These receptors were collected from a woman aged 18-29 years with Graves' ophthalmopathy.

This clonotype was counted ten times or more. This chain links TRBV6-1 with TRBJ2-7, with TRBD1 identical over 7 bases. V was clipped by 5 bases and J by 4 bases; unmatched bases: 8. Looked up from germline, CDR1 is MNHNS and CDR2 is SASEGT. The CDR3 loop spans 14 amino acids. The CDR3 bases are TGTGCCAGCAGTTACCCGCACAGGGGATACGAGCAGTACTTC. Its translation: CASSYPHRGYEQYF.

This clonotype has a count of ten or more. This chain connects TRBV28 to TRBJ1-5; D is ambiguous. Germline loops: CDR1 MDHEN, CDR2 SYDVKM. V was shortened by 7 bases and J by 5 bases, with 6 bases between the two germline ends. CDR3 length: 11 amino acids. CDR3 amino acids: CASKRDQPQHF. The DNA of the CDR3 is TGTGCCAGCAAGAGGGATCAGCCCCAGCATTTT.

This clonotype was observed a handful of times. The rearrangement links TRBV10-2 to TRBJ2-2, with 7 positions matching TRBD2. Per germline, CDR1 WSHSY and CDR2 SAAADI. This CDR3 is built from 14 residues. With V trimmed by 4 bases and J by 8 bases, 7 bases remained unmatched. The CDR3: CASSVTSSRGELFF. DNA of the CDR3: TGCGCCAGCAGTGTGACTAGCTCACGGGGGGAGCTGTTTTTT.

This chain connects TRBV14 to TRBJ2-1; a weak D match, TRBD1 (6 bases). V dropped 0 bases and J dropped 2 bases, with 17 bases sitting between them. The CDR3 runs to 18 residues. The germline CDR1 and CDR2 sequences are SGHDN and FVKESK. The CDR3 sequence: CASSQDRFQGNPYNEQFF. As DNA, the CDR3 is TGTGCCAGCAGCCAAGATCGGTTCCAGGGGAATCCCTACAATGAGCAGTTCTTC.

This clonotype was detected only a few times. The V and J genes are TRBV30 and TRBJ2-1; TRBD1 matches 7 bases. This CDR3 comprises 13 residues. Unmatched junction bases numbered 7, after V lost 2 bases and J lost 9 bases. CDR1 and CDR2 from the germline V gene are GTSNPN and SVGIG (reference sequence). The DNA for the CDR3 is TGTGCCTGGAGTCCCTCGGCAGGGGGTGAGCAGTTCTTC. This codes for CAWSPSAGGEQFF.

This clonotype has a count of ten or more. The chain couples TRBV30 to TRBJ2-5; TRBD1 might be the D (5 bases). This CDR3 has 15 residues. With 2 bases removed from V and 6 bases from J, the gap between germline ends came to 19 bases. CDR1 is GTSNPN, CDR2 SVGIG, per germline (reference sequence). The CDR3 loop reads CAWSPSGGRVQTQYF. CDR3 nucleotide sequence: TGTGCCTGGAGTCCCTCGGGTGGCAGGGTTCAGACCCAGTACTTC. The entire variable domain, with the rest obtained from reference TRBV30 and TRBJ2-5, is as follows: SQTIHQWPATLVQPVGSPLSLECTVEGTSNPNLYWYRQAAGRGLQLLFYSVGIGQISSEVPQNLSASRPQDRQFILSSKKLLLSDSGFYLCAWSPSGGRVQTQYFGPGTRLLVL.

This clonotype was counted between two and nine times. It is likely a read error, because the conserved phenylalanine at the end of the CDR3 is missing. The CDR3 here is CASSEGYTEAFL. The CDR3 nucleotides read TGTGCCAGCAGTGAAGGATACACTGAAGCTTTCCTT. V is TRBV6-1 and J is TRBJ1-1; no clear D. This CDR3 has 12 amino acids. The V end was cut by 1 base, the J end by 3 bases, with 3 bases between. The V gene's germline CDR1 is MNHNS and CDR2 SASEGT.

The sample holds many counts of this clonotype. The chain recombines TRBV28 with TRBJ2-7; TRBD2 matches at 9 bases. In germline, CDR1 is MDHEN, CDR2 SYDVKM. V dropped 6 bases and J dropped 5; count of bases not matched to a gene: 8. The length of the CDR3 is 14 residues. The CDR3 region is CASRSSGNDHEQYF. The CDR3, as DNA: TGTGCCAGCAGATCTAGCGGGAACGACCACGAGCAGTACTTC.

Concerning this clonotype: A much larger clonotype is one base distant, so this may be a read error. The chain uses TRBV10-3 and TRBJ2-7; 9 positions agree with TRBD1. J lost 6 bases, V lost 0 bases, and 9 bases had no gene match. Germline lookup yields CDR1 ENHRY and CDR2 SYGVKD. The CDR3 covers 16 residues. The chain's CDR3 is CAISESEIGQGSEQYF. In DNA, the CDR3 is TGTGCCATCAGTGAGTCGGAAATAGGACAGGGGAGCGAGCAGTACTTC.

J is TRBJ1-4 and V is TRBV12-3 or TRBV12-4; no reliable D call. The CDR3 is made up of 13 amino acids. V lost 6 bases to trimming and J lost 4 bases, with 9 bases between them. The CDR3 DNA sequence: TGTGCCAGCAGCCCCCGGTTTAATGAAAAACTGTTTTTT. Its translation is CASSPRFNEKLFF.

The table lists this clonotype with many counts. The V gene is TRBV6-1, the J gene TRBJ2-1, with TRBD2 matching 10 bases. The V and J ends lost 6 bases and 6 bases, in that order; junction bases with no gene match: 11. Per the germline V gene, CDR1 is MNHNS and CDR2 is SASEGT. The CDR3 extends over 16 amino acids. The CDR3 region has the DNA TGTGCCAGCAGACCCCTAGCGGGAGACGGGCTCAATGAGCAGTTCTTC. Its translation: CASRPLAGDGLNEQFF.

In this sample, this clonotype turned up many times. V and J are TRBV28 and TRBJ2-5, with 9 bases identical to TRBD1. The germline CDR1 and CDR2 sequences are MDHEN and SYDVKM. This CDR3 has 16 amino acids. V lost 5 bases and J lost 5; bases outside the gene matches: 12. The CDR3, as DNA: TGTGCCAGCAGTACCCCCCGGACAGGGGATTTGGAGACCCAGTACTTC. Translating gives CASSTPRTGDLETQYF.

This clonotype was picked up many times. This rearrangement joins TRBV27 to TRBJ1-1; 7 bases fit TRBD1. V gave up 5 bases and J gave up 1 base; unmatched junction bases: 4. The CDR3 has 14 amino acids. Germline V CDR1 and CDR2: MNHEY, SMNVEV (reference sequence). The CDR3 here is CASSIRGSNTEAFF. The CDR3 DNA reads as TGTGCCAGCAGTATCAGGGGGTCGAACACTGAAGCTTTCTTT.

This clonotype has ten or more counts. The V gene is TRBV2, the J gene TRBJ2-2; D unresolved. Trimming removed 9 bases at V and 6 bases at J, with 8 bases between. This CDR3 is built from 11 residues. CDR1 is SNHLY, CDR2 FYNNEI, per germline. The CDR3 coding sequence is TGTGCCAGTCAGTACGCCGGGGAGCTGTTTTTT. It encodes CASQYAGELFF.

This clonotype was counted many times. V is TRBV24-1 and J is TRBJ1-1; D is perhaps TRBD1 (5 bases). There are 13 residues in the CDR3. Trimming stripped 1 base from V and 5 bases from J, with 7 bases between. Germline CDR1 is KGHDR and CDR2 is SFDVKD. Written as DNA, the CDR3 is TGTGCCACCAGTGATTTTTGGGGGACTGAAGCTTTCTTT. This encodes CATSDFWGTEAFF.

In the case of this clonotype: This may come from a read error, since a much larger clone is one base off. The CDR3 reads CASSRSTGGNNEQFF. DNA for the CDR3: TGTGCTAGCAGCCGATCGACAGGGGGGAACAATGAGCAGTTCTTC. V is TRBV7-7 and J is TRBJ2-1, with 9 bases lining up with TRBD1. The CDR3 runs 15 residues. Germline V gene lookup returns CDR1 SSHAT and CDR2 FNYEAQ (reference sequence).